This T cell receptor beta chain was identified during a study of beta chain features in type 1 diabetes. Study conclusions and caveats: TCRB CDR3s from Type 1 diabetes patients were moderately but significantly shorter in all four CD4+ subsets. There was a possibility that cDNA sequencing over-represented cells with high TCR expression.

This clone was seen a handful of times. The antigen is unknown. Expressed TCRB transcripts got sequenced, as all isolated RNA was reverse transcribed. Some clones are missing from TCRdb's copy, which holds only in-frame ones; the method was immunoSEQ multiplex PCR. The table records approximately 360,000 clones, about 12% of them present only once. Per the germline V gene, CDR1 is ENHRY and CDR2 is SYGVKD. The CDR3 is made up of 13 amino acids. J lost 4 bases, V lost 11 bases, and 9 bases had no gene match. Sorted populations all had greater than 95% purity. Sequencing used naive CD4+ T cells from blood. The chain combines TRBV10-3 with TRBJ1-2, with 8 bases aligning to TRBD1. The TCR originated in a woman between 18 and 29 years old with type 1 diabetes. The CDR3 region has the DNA TGTGCCTCCAATACCGGGACAGGCTATGGCTACACCTTC. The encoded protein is CASNTGTGYGYTF.